Listed below are T cell receptor beta chains from one sample, sequenced in a study of blood T cells in healthy people across ages. MiXCR was run by TCRdb on the 5' RACE reads, yielding one entry per CDR3 protein. This sample has roughly 1,300,000 distinct CDR3 sequences, with around 55% found just once. The sample consisted of blood. These receptors all stem from a man in his late teens or twenties in good health. CDR3s include the opening cysteine and the closing phenylalanine or tryptophan. A D gene is named only where the DNA matches it firmly. Only some rows state a clone size, as once, few, many or a class for expanded clones.

d_gene: NA; v_gene: TRBV15; len: 14; j_gene: TRBJ1-2; abundance: NA; CDR3nt: TGTGCCACCAGCAGAGGGAACAGGGCGGATGGCTGCACCTTC; CDR3aa: CATSRGNRADGCTF
d_gene: NA; v_gene: TRBV20-1; len: 14; j_gene: TRBJ2-7; abundance: NA; CDR3nt: TGCAGTGCTAGGGGGGGCCACAACTCCTACGAGCAGTACTTC; CDR3aa: CSARGGHNSYEQYF
d_gene: TRBD2; v_gene: TRBV28; len: 15; j_gene: TRBJ2-1; abundance: few; CDR3nt: TGTGCCAGCAGGGCCGGGACTAGCGGACCCAATGAGCAGTTCTTC; CDR3aa: CASRAGTSGPNEQFF
d_gene: NA; v_gene: TRBV7-9; len: 14; j_gene: TRBJ2-7; abundance: NA; CDR3nt: TGTGCCAGCAGCCCCCCTGCCGGGGTCTACGAGCAGTACTTC; CDR3aa: CASSPPAGVYEQYF
d_gene: NA; v_gene: TRBV6-5; len: 16; j_gene: TRBJ2-7; abundance: NA; CDR3nt: TGTGCCAGCAGTTACTCGACGCATGGCAGCTCCTACGAGCAGTACTTC; CDR3aa: CASSYSTHGSSYEQYF
d_gene: TRBD1; v_gene: TRBV15; len: 15; j_gene: TRBJ2-1; abundance: few; CDR3nt: TGTGCCACCAGCTTAGACAGGGGTCCCTACAATGAGCAGTTCTTC; CDR3aa: CATSLDRGPYNEQFF
d_gene: NA; v_gene: TRBV6-5; len: 13; j_gene: TRBJ2-7; abundance: once; CDR3nt: TGTGCCAGCAGCCCCCCCATTGGGTATGAGCAGTACTTC; CDR3aa: CASSPPIGYEQYF
d_gene: TRBD2; v_gene: TRBV6-5; len: 16; j_gene: TRBJ2-3; abundance: once; CDR3nt: TGTGCCAGCAGAAGCCCAAAGCGGGGGGGCACAGATACGCAGTATTTT; CDR3aa: CASRSPKRGGTDTQYF
d_gene: NA; v_gene: TRBV2; len: 16; j_gene: TRBJ2-6; abundance: few; CDR3nt: TGTGCCAGCAGTAAGCAGGGCGGTTCTGGGGCCAACGTCCTGACTTTC; CDR3aa: CASSKQGGSGANVLTF
d_gene: TRBD1; v_gene: TRBV6-2/TRBV6-3; len: 14; j_gene: TRBJ2-7; abundance: NA; CDR3nt: TGTGCCAGCAGAGGACAGGGTGAGTCCTACGAGCAGTACTTC; CDR3aa: CASRGQGESYEQYF
d_gene: TRBD1; v_gene: TRBV6-2/TRBV6-3; len: 19; j_gene: TRBJ1-2; abundance: NA; CDR3nt: TGTGCCAGCAGTTACCCGAGAAACCTGGACAGGCATACTAACTATGGCCACACCTTC; CDR3aa: CASSYPRNLDRHTNYGHTF
d_gene: TRBD2; v_gene: TRBV20-1; len: 14; j_gene: TRBJ2-7; abundance: NA; CDR3nt: TGCAGTGCTAAGGGACTACCTATTTCCTACGAGCAGTACTTC; CDR3aa: CSAKGLPISYEQYF
d_gene: NA; v_gene: TRBV12-3/TRBV12-4; len: 15; j_gene: TRBJ2-5; abundance: NA; CDR3nt: TGTGCCAGCAGTCCTATGGGGACCAGCACAAGTGAGCAGTACTTC; CDR3aa: CASSPMGTSTSEQYF
d_gene: NA; v_gene: TRBV29-1; len: 15; j_gene: TRBJ2-7; abundance: NA; CDR3nt: TGCAGCGTTGAAGATTTGCAGGGGAGCTCCTACGAGCAGTACTTC; CDR3aa: CSVEDLQGSSYEQYF
d_gene: NA; v_gene: TRBV20-1; len: 12; j_gene: TRBJ2-1; abundance: NA; CDR3nt: TGCAGTGCGGACCGTGCGGGTCGTGAGCAGTTCTTC; CDR3aa: CSADRAGREQFF
d_gene: NA; v_gene: TRBV4-1; len: 18; j_gene: TRBJ1-6; abundance: NA; CDR3nt: TGCGCCAGCAGCCAGGCCCCCACAGGGATGAGGGATAATTCACCCCTCCACTTT; CDR3aa: CASSQAPTGMRDNSPLHF
d_gene: TRBD1; v_gene: TRBV5-4; len: 15; j_gene: TRBJ1-1; abundance: NA; CDR3nt: TGTGCCAGCAGCTGGACAGGGGCCATGAACACTGAAGCTTTCTTT; CDR3aa: CASSWTGAMNTEAFF
d_gene: TRBD1; v_gene: TRBV20-1; len: 17; j_gene: TRBJ2-1; abundance: NA; CDR3nt: TGCAGTGCTAGACATTCGGGCGGGACAGGGGGTGGCAATGAGCAGTTCTTC; CDR3aa: CSARHSGGTGGGNEQFF
d_gene: NA; v_gene: TRBV4-1; len: 15; j_gene: TRBJ2-4; abundance: NA; CDR3nt: TGCGCCAGCAGCCATTCTTTCTTAGCCAAAAACATTCAGTACTTC; CDR3aa: CASSHSFLAKNIQYF
d_gene: TRBD2; v_gene: TRBV20-1; len: 15; j_gene: TRBJ2-7; abundance: few; CDR3nt: TGCAGTGCTAGAGACGGATTAGCGGGAACCTACGAGCAGTACTTC; CDR3aa: CSARDGLAGTYEQYF
d_gene: NA; v_gene: TRBV7-9; len: 14; j_gene: TRBJ1-2; abundance: NA; CDR3nt: TGTGCCAGCAGCTTCGTATTAGAGAACTATGGCTACACCTTC; CDR3aa: CASSFVLENYGYTF
d_gene: NA; v_gene: TRBV4-2; len: 15; j_gene: TRBJ1-1; abundance: NA; CDR3nt: TGTGCCAGCAGCCAGGGAGACCCCCAAGGGACTGAAGCTTTCTTT; CDR3aa: CASSQGDPQGTEAFF
d_gene: TRBD1; v_gene: TRBV4-3; len: 16; j_gene: TRBJ2-5; abundance: NA; CDR3nt: TGCGCCAGCAGCCAAGATGCAGGGGGATTGGGGGAGACCCAGTACTTC; CDR3aa: CASSQDAGGLGETQYF
d_gene: TRBD1; v_gene: TRBV20-1; len: 14; j_gene: TRBJ2-7; abundance: few; CDR3nt: TGCAGTGCTACAACCGGGACAGGCTCCTACGAGCAGTACTTC; CDR3aa: CSATTGTGSYEQYF
d_gene: NA; v_gene: TRBV5-6; len: 14; j_gene: TRBJ1-2; abundance: NA; CDR3nt: TGTGCCAGCAGCGTTACCGGGACTGCGTATGGCTACACCTTC; CDR3aa: CASSVTGTAYGYTF
d_gene: NA; v_gene: TRBV25-1; len: 12; j_gene: TRBJ1-2; abundance: NA; CDR3nt: TGTGCCAGCATGGGGCACCGGCGGGGCTACACCTTC; CDR3aa: CASMGHRRGYTF
d_gene: NA; v_gene: TRBV6-6; len: 13; j_gene: TRBJ2-3; abundance: few; CDR3nt: TGTGCCAGCAGTTACTCCCAGGCTCATACGCAGTATTTT; CDR3aa: CASSYSQAHTQYF
d_gene: TRBD2; v_gene: TRBV10-3; len: 16; j_gene: TRBJ2-1; abundance: NA; CDR3nt: TGTGCCATCCTATATGTGGGACTAGCGGGAGGGGCTGAGCAGTTCTTC; CDR3aa: CAILYVGLAGGAEQFF
d_gene: TRBD1; v_gene: TRBV7-9; len: 13; j_gene: TRBJ1-2; abundance: few; CDR3nt: TGTGCCAGCAGCCCGACAGGGAGGAATGGCTACACCTTC; CDR3aa: CASSPTGRNGYTF
d_gene: NA; v_gene: TRBV5-5; len: 13; j_gene: TRBJ2-4; abundance: few; CDR3nt: TGTGCCAGCAGCCCCGGGGCGTCTTGGGAGCAGTACTTC; CDR3aa: CASSPGASWEQYF
d_gene: NA; v_gene: TRBV4-1; len: 18; j_gene: TRBJ1-1; abundance: few; CDR3nt: TGCGCCAGCAGCCAAGTAATTGGGGGGCCCAACATGAACACTGAAGCTTTCTTT; CDR3aa: CASSQVIGGPNMNTEAFF
d_gene: TRBD1; v_gene: TRBV5-6; len: 15; j_gene: TRBJ1-1; abundance: NA; CDR3nt: TGTGCCAGCAGCTATGACAGGGGCTTGAACACTGAAGCTTTCTTT; CDR3aa: CASSYDRGLNTEAFF
d_gene: TRBD1; v_gene: TRBV6-2/TRBV6-3; len: 14; j_gene: TRBJ1-5; abundance: NA; CDR3nt: TGTGCCAGCAGTACACAGGGGATCGGACAGCCCCAGCATTTT; CDR3aa: CASSTQGIGQPQHF
d_gene: NA; v_gene: TRBV6-2/TRBV6-3; len: 16; j_gene: TRBJ2-7; abundance: few; CDR3nt: TGTGCCAGCACTTTTAACCCCACAGAAATCTCCTACGAGCAGTACTTC; CDR3aa: CASTFNPTEISYEQYF
d_gene: NA; v_gene: TRBV20-1; len: 14; j_gene: TRBJ2-7; abundance: NA; CDR3nt: TGCAGTGCTAAGGCCCCCCTGGGCTCCTACGAGCAGTACTTC; CDR3aa: CSAKAPLGSYEQYF
d_gene: NA; v_gene: TRBV6-6; len: 14; j_gene: TRBJ1-6; abundance: NA; CDR3nt: TGTGCCAGCAGTTCCACGGGGGTAAATTCACCCCTCCACTTT; CDR3aa: CASSSTGVNSPLHF
d_gene: TRBD2; v_gene: TRBV7-9; len: 11; j_gene: TRBJ2-7; abundance: NA; CDR3nt: TGTGCCACCTGGGGAGGGGCCGAGCAGTACTTC; CDR3aa: CATWGGAEQYF
d_gene: NA; v_gene: TRBV2; len: 10; j_gene: TRBJ2-5; abundance: NA; CDR3nt: TGTGCCGGAATTGGGGAGACCCAGTACTTC; CDR3aa: CAGIGETQYF
d_gene: TRBD2; v_gene: TRBV6-2/TRBV6-3; len: 17; j_gene: TRBJ2-3; abundance: few; CDR3nt: TGTGCCAGCAGTTACTCGAACCTAGCGGGGAAAACAGATACGCAGTATTTT; CDR3aa: CASSYSNLAGKTDTQYF
d_gene: NA; v_gene: TRBV28; len: 11; j_gene: TRBJ1-2; abundance: NA; CDR3nt: TGTGCCAGCAGCAGAGTGGATGGCTACACCTTC; CDR3aa: CASSRVDGYTF
d_gene: NA; v_gene: TRBV29-1; len: 12; j_gene: TRBJ1-4; abundance: NA; CDR3nt: TGCAGCGTTGGAGGGAACAATGAAAAACTGTTTTTT; CDR3aa: CSVGGNNEKLFF
d_gene: NA; v_gene: TRBV20-1; len: 13; j_gene: TRBJ2-1; abundance: NA; CDR3nt: TGCAGTGCAACCGTCGGAAGCTACAATGAGCAGTTCTTC; CDR3aa: CSATVGSYNEQFF